This record covers a single T cell receptor (beta chain). Its matching antigen is unknown. The data originate from a study of shared clonotypes between healthy human individuals. Clones were read by immunoSEQ multiplex PCR, and TCRdb kept only the in-frame ones, dropping some. Among about 1 million clones listed, approximately 68% were seen once. J lost 3 bases, V lost 1 base, and 2 bases had no gene match. Germline V gene lookup returns CDR1 MGHRA and CDR2 YSYEKL. CDR3 length: 16 residues. Points from the study as a whole: Rarefaction demonstrated incomplete sorted-subset sequencing despite large depth. Shared clonotypes: about 5.3% naive CD4, under 4% naive CD8, roughly 2.2% memory CD4, 0.4% memory CD8.

Sequenced sample: memory CD4+ T cells sorted from blood. Described subset: CD45RA-negative fraction. This clonotype was sampled from a man between 18 and 35 years old in good health. The genes are TRBV4-1 and TRBJ2-3; 12 nucleotides agree with TRBD2. The CDR3 loop reads CASSQVGLAGTDTQYF. Here the CDR3 DNA reads TGCGCCAGCAGCCAAGTAGGACTAGCGGGGACAGATACGCAGTATTTT.